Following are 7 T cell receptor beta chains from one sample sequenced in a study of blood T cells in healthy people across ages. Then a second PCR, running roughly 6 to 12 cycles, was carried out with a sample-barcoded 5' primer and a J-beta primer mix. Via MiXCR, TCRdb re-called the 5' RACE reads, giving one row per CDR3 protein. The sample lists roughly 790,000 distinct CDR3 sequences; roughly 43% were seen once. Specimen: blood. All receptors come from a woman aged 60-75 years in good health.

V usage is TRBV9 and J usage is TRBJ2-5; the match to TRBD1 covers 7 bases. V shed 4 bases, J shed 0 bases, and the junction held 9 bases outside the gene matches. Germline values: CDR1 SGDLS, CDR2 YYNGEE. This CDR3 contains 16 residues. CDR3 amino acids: CASSILSGQYQETQYF. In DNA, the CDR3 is TGTGCCAGCAGCATTCTGTCGGGACAGTACCAAGAGACCCAGTACTTC.

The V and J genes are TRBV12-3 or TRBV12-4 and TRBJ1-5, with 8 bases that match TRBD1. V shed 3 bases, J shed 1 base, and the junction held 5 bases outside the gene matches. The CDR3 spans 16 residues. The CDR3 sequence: CASSFWAGGSNQPQHF. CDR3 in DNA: TGTGCCAGCAGTTTTTGGGCAGGGGGCAGCAATCAGCCCCAGCATTTT.

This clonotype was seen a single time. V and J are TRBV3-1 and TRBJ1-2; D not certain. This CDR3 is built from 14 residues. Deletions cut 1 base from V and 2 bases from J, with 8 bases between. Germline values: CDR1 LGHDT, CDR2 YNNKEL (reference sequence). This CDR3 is CASSQGPKNYGYTF. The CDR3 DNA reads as TGTGCCAGCAGCCAAGGACCGAAGAACTATGGCTACACCTTC.

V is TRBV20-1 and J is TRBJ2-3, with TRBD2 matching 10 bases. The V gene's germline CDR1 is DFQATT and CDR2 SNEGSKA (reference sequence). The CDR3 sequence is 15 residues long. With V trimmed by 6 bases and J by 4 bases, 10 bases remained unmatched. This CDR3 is CSAGASGSTSDTQYF. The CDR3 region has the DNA TGCAGTGCGGGGGCTAGCGGGAGTACCTCAGATACGCAGTATTTT.

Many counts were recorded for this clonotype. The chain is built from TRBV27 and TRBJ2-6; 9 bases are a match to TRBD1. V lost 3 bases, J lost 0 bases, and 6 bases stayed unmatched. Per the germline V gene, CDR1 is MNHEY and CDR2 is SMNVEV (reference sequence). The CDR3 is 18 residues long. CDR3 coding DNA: TGTGCCAGCAGTTTTAAGGGACAGGGCGTCTCTGGGGCCAACGTCCTGACTTTC. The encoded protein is CASSFKGQGVSGANVLTF.

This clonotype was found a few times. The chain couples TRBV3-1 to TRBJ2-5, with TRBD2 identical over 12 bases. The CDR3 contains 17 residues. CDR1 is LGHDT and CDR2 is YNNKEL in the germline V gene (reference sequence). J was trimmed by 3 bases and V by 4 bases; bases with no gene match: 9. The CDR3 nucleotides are TGTGCCAGCAGCCTCACTTCTAGCGGGGGGGCTGAAGAGACCCAGTACTTC. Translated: CASSLTSSGGAEETQYF.

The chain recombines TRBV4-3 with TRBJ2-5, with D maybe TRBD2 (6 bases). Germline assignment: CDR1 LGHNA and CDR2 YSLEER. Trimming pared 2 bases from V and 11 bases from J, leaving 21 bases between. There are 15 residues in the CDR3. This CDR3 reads CASSQNPGLWNEQYF. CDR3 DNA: TGCGCCAGCAGCCAAAACCCGGGACTGTGGAATGAGCAGTACTTC.